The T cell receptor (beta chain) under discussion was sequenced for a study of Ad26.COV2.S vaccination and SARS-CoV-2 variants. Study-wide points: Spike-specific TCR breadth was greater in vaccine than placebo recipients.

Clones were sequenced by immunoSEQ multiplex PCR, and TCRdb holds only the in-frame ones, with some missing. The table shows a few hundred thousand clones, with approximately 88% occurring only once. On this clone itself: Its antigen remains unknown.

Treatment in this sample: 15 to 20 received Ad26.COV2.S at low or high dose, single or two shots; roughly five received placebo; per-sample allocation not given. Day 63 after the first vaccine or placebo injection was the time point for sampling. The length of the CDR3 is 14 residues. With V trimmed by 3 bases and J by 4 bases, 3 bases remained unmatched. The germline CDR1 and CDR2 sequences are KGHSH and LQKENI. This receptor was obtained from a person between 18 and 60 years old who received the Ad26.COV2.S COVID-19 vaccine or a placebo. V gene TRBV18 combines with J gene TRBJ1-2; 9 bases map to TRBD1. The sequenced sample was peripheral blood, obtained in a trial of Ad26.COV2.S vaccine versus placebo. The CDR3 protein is CASSPTGQGYGYTF. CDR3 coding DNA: TGTGCCAGCTCACCGACGGGACAGGGCTATGGCTACACCTTC. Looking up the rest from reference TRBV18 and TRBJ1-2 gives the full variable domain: NAGVMQNPRHLVRRRGQEARLRCSPMKGHSHVYWYRQLPEEGLKFMVYLQKENIIDESGMPKERFSAEFPKEGPSILRIQQVVRGDSAAYFCASSPTGQGYGYTFGSGTRLTVV.